Listed below are T cell receptor beta chains from one sample, sequenced in a study of shared clonotypes between healthy human individuals. TCRdb's copy holds only in-frame clones and misses some; the assay was immunoSEQ multiplex PCR. Of hundreds of thousands of clones in the sample, about three quarters were seen once. Sequenced material: memory CD4+ T cells sorted from blood. These receptor sequences come from a woman aged 30 to 39 in good health. Each CDR3 is given with its conserved first and last residue. A D gene is named only where the DNA matches it firmly. Some rows have no size entry. The others give once, few or many, or a class for an expanded clone.

TRBJ2-3	TRBV10-3	NA	NA	TGTGCCATCAGGGGTCTCTTCACAGATACGCAGTATTTT	CAIRGLFTDTQYF
TRBJ1-1	TRBV11-1	NA	TRBD1	TGTGCCAGCAGCGACAGGGACGACACTGAAGCTTTCTTT	CASSDRDDTEAFF
TRBJ1-2	TRBV28	once	NA	TGTGCCAGCGGCATTATTGGACCTCTGAGGGGCTACACCTTC	CASGIIGPLRGYTF
TRBJ2-1	TRBV2	NA	TRBD2	TGTGCCAGCGGTATTAGCGGGAGACCGGGCAATGAGCAGTTCTTC	CASGISGRPGNEQFF
TRBJ2-7	TRBV6-5	NA	TRBD1	TGTGCCAGCAGAAGCGGACAGGGATCAGCCTACGAGCAGTACTTC	CASRSGQGSAYEQYF
TRBJ1-6	TRBV10-3	NA	NA	TGTGCCATCAGTGAGGTGAATTCACCCCTCCACTTT	CAISEVNSPLHF
TRBJ1-1	TRBV6-6	NA	NA	TGTGCCAGCAGTTATGACAGTAGGATGGTCACTGAAGCTTTCTTT	CASSYDSRMVTEAFF
TRBJ1-2	TRBV5-4	NA	TRBD1	TGTGCCAGCAGACAAGACAGGGGCGCGTATGGCTACACCTTC	CASRQDRGAYGYTF
TRBJ1-4	TRBV25-1	NA	NA	TGTGCCAGCAGTAGTGAGGGCCCTAATGAAAAACTGTTTTTT	CASSSEGPNEKLFF
TRBJ2-3	TRBV7-8	NA	TRBD2	TGTGCCAGCAGCCCAGGGCTGTTAGCGGGAGGAGCAGATACGCAGTATTTT	CASSPGLLAGGADTQYF
TRBJ2-3	TRBV5-1	NA	TRBD2	TGCGCCAGCAGTCCAGGACTAGCGGGAGCAGATACGCAGTATTTT	CASSPGLAGADTQYF
TRBJ2-5	TRBV14	NA	NA	TGTGCCAGCAGTCGAGGCTTTGCAGAGACCCAGTACTTC	CASSRGFAETQYF
TRBJ2-7	TRBV28	NA	NA	TGTGCCAGCAGTTTAGGGACCTACGAGCAGTACTTC	CASSLGTYEQYF
TRBJ1-2	TRBV9	NA	NA	TGTGCCAGCAGCAGGACAGCCAACTATGGCTACACCTTC	CASSRTANYGYTF
TRBJ2-7	TRBV2	NA	NA	TGTGCCAGTGGATGGCGGGAACGCTACGAGCAGTACTTC	CASGWRERYEQYF
TRBJ1-2	TRBV15	NA	NA	TGTGCCACCAGCAGAGTAGGCGGGGCCACTAACTATGGCTACACCTTC	CATSRVGGATNYGYTF
TRBJ1-1	TRBV6-6	NA	NA	TGTGCCAGCAGTACCCCAACGGGGGGATTTGACACTGAAGCTTTCTTT	CASSTPTGGFDTEAFF
TRBJ1-4	TRBV20-1	NA	NA	TGCAGTGCCGCTCCAGGGGAAAAACTGTTTTTT	CSAAPGEKLFF